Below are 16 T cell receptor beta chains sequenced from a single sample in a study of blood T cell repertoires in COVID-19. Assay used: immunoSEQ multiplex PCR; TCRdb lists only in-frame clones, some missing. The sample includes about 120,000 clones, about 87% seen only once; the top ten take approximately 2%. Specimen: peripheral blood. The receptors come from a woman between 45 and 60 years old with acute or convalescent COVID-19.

In DNA, the CDR3 is TGTGCTAGTGGTTTGGGACAGGGGACATCTGGAAACACCATATATTTT. Its translation: CASGLGQGTSGNTIYF. The J gene is TRBJ1-3, the V gene TRBV12-5; 8 bases map to TRBD1. Germline V CDR1 and CDR2: LGHNT, FRNRAP. This CDR3 comprises 16 residues. J was trimmed by 1 base and V by 1 base; bases with no gene match: 3.

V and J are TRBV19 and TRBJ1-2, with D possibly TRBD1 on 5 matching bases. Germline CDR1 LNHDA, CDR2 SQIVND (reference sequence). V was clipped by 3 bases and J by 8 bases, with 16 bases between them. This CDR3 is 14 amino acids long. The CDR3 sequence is CASSILARGGGYTF. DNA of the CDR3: TGTGCCAGTAGTATCCTAGCCCGGGGGGGAGGCTACACCTTC.

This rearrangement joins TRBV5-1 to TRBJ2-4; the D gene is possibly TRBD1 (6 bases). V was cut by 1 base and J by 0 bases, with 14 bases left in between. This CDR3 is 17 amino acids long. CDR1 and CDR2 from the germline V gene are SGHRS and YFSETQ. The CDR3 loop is CASSLPTQGLAKNIQYF. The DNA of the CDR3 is TGCGCCAGCAGCTTGCCGACACAGGGTTTAGCCAAAAACATTCAGTACTTC.

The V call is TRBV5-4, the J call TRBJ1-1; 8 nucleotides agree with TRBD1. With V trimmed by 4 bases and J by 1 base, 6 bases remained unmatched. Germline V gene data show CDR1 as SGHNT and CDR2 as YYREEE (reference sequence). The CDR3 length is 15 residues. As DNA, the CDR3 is TGTGCCAGCAGCCCCCAGACAGGGGCGAACACTGAAGCTTTCTTT. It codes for CASSPQTGANTEAFF.

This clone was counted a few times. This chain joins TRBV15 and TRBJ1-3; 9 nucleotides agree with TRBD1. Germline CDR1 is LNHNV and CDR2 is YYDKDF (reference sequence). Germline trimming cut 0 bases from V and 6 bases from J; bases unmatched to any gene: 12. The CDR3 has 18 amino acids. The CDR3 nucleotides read TGTGCCACCAGCAGAGACCGAGGGACAGGGAGTCTAGTAAACACCATATATTTT. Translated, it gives CATSRDRGTGSLVNTIYF.

CDR3 sequence: CASSPGTGVWTEAFF. The DNA for the CDR3 is TGTGCCAGCAGCCCCGGGACAGGGGTATGGACTGAAGCTTTCTTT. V usage is TRBV6-5 and J usage is TRBJ1-1; 10 nucleotides align to TRBD1. After removal of 6 bases from V and 5 bases from J, the junction contained 9 bases not matched to a gene. Germline CDR1 reads MNHEY; CDR2 reads SVGAGI. This CDR3 is 15 amino acids long.

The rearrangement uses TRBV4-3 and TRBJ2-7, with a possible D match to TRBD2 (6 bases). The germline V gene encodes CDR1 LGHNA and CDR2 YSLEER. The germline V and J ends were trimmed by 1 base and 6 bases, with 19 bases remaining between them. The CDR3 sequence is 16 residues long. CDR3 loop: CASSQVVGLLVTEQYF. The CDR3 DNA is TGCGCCAGCAGCCAAGTGGTGGGACTTCTCGTCACCGAGCAGTACTTC.

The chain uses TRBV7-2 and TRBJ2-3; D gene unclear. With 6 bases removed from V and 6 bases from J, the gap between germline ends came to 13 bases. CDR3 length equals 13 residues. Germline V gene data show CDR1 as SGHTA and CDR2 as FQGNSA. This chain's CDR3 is CASRLGVHDTQYF. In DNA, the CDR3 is TGTGCCAGCAGATTGGGCGTACATGATACGCAGTATTTT.

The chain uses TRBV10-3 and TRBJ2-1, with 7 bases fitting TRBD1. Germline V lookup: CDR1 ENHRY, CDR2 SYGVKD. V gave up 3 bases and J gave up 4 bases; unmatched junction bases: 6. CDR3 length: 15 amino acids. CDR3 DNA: TGTGCCATCAGTGAACTCTGGACAGGTTACAATGAGCAGTTCTTC. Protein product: CAISELWTGYNEQFF.

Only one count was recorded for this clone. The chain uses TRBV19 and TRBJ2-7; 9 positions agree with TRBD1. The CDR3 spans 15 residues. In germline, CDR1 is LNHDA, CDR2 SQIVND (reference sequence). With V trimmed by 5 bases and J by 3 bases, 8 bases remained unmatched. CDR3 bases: TGTGCCAGTAGTCGCGAACCGGGACAGGGCTACGAGCAGTACTTC. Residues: CASSREPGQGYEQYF.

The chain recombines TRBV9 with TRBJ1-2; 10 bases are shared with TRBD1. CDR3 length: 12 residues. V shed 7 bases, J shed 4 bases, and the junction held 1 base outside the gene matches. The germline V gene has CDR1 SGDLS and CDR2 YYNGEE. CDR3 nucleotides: TGTGCCAGCGGGACAGGGGCCTATGGCTACACCTTC. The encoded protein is CASGTGAYGYTF. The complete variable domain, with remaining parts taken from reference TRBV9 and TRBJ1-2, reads DSGVTQTPKHLITATGQRVTLRCSPRSGDLSVYWYQQSLDQGLQFLIQYYNGEERAKGNILERFSAQQFPDLHSELNLSSLELGDSALYFCASGTGAYGYTFGSGTRLTVV.

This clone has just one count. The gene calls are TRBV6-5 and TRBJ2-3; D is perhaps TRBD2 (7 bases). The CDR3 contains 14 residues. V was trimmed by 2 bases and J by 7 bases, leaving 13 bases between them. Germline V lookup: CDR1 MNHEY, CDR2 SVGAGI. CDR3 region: CASSYSRGAYTQYF. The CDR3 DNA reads TGTGCCAGCAGTTACAGCCGGGGGGCGTATACGCAGTATTTT.

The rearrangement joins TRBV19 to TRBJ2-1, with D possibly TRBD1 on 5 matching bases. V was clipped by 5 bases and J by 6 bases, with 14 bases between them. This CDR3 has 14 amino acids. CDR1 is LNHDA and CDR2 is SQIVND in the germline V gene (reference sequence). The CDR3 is CASSFRETPNEQFF. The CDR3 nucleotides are TGTGCCAGTAGTTTCAGGGAAACACCCAATGAGCAGTTCTTC.

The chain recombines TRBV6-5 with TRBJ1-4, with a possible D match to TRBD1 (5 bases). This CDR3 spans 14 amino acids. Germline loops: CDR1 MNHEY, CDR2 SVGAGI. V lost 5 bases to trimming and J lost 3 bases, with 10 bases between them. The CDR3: CASSPTDSNEKLFF. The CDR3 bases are TGTGCCAGCAGTCCGACAGATTCTAATGAAAAACTGTTTTTT.

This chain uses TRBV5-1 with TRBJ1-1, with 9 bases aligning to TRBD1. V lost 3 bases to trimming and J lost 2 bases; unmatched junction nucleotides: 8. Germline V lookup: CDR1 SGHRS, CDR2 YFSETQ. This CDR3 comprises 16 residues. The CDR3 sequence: CASSSQGALTNTEAFF. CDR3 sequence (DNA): TGCGCCAGCAGCTCACAGGGGGCGCTTACAAACACTGAAGCTTTCTTT.

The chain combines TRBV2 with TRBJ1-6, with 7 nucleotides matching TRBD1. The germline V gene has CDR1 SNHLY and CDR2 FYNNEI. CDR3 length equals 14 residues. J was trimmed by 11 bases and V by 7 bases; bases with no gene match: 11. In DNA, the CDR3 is TGTGCCAGCACTAGACAGGGAGGAGAGACACCCCTCCACTTT. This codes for CASTRQGGETPLHF.